This T cell receptor beta chain was identified in a study of shared clonotypes between healthy human individuals. Whole-study results and caveats: Shared across several donors were 5% to 6% of the naive CD4 clonotypes.

This clone has a single count. What it binds is not known. TCRdb's copy holds only in-frame clones and misses some; the assay was immunoSEQ multiplex PCR. This table has roughly 1.4 million clones, approximately 98.5% appearing once. The CDR3 sequence is 14 residues long. Germline V lookup: CDR1 KGHSH, CDR2 LQKENI. Trimming cost V 2 bases and J 6 bases; bases outside gene matches: 6. Sequenced sample: naive CD4+ T cells sorted from blood. Indicated subset: CD45RA+ positively selected. This receptor was obtained from a man aged 30-40 years in good health. This chain links TRBV18 with TRBJ1-2, with 7 bases matching TRBD1. CDR3 sequence: CASSPTGDSHGYTF. The CDR3 coding sequence is TGTGCCAGCTCACCAACCGGGGACAGCCATGGCTACACCTTC.